These T cell receptor beta chains were read from a single sample in a study of blood T cell repertoires in COVID-19. Repertoires were generated with immunoSEQ multiplex PCR, while TCRdb's copy carries only in-frame clones and drops some. Of 250,000 to 300,000 clones in the sample, 89% were seen once. The sample consisted of peripheral blood. The receptors stem from a man aged 50 to 59 with acute or convalescent COVID-19. Both conserved end residues are part of each CDR3. Clone size is not always given. Where it is, it says once, few, many or a class for expanded clones.

cdr3_aa	clone_size	v_call	j_call
CASSYSGDSPLHF	-	TRBV6-5	TRBJ1-6
CASSQEGQGNEKLFF	-	TRBV4-1	TRBJ1-4
CASSEVGGVKETQYF	-	TRBV6-1	TRBJ2-5
CASSLVGGRADTQYF	-	TRBV5-4	TRBJ2-3
CASSLGRGEKLFF	-	TRBV5-6	TRBJ1-4
CASSLSGANTGELFF	once	TRBV4-2	TRBJ2-2
CASTQTGGNTEAFF	-	TRBV9	TRBJ1-1
CASSRESGDGDYEQYF	-	TRBV23-1	TRBJ2-7
CASGPTPPGGTRAYGETQYF	-	TRBV12-5	TRBJ2-5
CASSRGDRDDNEQFF	-	TRBV19	TRBJ2-1
CASSPENEQYF	-	TRBV18	TRBJ2-7
CASIPGQGGSRTEAFF	-	TRBV19	TRBJ1-1
CASRMGGLTGETQYF	-	TRBV7-8	TRBJ2-5